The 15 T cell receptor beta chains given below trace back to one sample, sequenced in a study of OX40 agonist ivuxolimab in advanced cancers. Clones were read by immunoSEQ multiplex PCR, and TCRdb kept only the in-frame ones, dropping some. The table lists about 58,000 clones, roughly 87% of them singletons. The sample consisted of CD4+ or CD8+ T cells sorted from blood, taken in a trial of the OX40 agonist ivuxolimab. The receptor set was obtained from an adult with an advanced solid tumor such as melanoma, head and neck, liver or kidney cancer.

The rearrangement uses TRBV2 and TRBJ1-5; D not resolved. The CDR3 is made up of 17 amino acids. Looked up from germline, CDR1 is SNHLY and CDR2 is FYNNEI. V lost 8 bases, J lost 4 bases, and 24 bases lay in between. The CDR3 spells CASCIQVAEGPNQPQHF. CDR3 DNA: TGTGCCAGCTGCATACAAGTCGCGGAAGGGCCAAATCAGCCCCAGCATTTT.

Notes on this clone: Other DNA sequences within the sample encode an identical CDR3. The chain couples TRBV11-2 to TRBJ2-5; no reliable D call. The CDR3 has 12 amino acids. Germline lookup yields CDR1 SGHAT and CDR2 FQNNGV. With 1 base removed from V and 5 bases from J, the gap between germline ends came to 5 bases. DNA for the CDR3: TGTGCCAGCAGCTTAGGCCAGGAGACCCAGTACTTC. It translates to CASSLGQETQYF.

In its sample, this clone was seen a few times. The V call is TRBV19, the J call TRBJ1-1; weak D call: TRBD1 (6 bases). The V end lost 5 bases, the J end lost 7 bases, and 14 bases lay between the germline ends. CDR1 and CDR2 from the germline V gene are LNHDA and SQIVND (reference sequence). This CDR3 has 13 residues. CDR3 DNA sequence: TGTGCCAGTAGTTTACTGACGGACAGTGAAGCTTTCTTT. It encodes CASSLLTDSEAFF.

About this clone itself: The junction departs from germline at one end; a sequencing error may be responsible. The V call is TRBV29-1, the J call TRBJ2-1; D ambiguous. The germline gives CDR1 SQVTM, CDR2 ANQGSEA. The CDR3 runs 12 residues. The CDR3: CSVEVSYNEQFF. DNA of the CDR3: TGCAGCGTCGAAGTTTCGTACAATGAGCAGTTCTTC.

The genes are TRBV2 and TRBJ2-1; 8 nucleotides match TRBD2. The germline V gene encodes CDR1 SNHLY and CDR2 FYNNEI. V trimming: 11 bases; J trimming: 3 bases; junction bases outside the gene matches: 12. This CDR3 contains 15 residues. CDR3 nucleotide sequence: TGTGCCGGCCGCTTTACTAGCGGTCGCTACAATGAGCAGTTCTTC. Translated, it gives CAGRFTSGRYNEQFF.

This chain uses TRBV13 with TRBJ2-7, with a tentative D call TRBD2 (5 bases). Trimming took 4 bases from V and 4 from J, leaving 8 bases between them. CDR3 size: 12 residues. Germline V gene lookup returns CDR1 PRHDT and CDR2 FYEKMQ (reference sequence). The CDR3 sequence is CASSSRGYEQYV. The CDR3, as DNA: TGTGCCAGCAGCTCCCGAGGGTACGAGCAGTACGTC.

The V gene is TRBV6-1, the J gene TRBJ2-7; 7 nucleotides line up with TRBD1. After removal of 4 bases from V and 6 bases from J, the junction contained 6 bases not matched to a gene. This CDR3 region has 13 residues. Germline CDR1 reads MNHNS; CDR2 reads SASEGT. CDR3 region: CASSGGGGSEQYV. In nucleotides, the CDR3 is TGTGCCAGCAGTGGAGGGGGCGGCTCCGAGCAGTACGTC.

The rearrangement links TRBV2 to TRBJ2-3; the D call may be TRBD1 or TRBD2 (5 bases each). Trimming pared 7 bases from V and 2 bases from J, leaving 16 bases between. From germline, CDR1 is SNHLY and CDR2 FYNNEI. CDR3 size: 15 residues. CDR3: CASITGTTNTDTQYF. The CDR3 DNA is TGTGCCAGCATAACCGGGACCACAAACACAGATACGCAGTATTTT.

The CDR3 DNA sequence: TGTGCCAGCAGCTTAACGTGGGGAGGGGAAGCAGATACGCAGTATTTT. Protein sequence: CASSLTWGGEADTQYF. This sequence joins TRBV7-6 and TRBJ2-3; 7 bases agree with TRBD2. CDR3 length: 16 residues. CDR1 SGHVS and CDR2 FNYEAQ come from the germline V gene. V shed 2 bases and J 4 bases; nucleotides not matched to a gene: 9.

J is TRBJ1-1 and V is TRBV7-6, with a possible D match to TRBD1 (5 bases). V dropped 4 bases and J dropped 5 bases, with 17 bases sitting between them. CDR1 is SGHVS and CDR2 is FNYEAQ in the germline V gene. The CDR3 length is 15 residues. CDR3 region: CASSSRQGAGTEAFF. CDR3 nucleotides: TGTGCCAGCAGCTCACGGCAAGGGGCAGGTACTGAAGCTTTCTTT.

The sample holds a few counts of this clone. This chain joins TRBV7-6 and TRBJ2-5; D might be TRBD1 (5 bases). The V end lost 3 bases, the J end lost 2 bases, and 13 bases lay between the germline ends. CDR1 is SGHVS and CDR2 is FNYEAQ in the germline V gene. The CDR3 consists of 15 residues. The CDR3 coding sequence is TGTGCCAGCAGCTTCTTACAGGCCCTACAAGAGACCCAGTACTTC. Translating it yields CASSFLQALQETQYF.

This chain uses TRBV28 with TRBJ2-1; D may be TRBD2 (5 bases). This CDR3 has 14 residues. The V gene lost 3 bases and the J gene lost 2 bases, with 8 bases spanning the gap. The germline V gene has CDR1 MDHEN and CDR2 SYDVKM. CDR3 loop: CASSFVLAYNEQFF. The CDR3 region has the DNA TGTGCCAGCAGTTTTGTACTAGCCTACAATGAGCAGTTCTTC. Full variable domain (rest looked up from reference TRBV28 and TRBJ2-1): DVKVTQSSRYLVKRTGEKVFLECVQDMDHENMFWYRQDPGLGLRLIYFSYDVKMKEKGDIPEGYSVSREKKERFSLILESASTNQTSMYLCASSFVLAYNEQFFGPGTRLTVL.

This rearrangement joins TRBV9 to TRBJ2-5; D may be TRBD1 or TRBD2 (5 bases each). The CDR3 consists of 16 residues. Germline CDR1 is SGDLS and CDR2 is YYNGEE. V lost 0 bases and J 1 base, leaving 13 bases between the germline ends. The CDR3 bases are TGTGCCAGCAGCGTAGGCCCGAGGGACGGCCAAGAGACCCAGTACTTC. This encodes CASSVGPRDGQETQYF. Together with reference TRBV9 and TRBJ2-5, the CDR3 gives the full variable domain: DSGVTQTPKHLITATGQRVTLRCSPRSGDLSVYWYQQSLDQGLQFLIQYYNGEERAKGNILERFSAQQFPDLHSELNLSSLELGDSALYFCASSVGPRDGQETQYFGPGTRLLVL.

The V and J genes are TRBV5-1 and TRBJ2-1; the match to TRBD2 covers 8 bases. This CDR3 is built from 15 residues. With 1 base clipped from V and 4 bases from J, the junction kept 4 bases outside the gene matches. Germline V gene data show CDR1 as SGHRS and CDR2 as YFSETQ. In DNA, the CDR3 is TGCGCCAGCAGCTTGAGAAGCGGGGGATACAATGAGCAGTTCTTC. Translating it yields CASSLRSGGYNEQFF.

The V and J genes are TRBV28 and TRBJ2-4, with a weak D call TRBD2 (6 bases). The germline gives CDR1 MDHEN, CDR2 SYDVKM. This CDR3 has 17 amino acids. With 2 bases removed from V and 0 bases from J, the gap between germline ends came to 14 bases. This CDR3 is CASSLDDISGAKNIQYF. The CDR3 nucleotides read TGTGCCAGCAGTTTAGACGACATTAGCGGAGCCAAAAACATTCAGTACTTC.